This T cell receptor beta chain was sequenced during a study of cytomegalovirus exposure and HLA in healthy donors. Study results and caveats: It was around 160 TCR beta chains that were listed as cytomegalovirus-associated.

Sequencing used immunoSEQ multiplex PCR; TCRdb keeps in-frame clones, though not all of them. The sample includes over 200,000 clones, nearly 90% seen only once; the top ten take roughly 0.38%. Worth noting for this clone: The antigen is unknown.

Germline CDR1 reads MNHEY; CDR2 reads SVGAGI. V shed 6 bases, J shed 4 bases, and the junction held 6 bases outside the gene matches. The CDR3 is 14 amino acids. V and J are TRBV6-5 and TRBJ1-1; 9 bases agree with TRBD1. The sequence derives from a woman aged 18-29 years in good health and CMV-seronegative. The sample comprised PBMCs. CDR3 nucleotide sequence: TGTGCCAGCAGACCCGGGACAGGGACCACTGAAGCTTTCTTT. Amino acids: CASRPGTGTTEAFF.